Listed here is a single T cell receptor beta chain. Its antigen is still unknown. TCRdb passed the 5' RACE reads through MiXCR, listing each CDR3 protein once. The sample consists of about 140,000 distinct CDR3 sequences, approximately 14% of them appearing once. The record originates from a study of T-cell memory formation after mild COVID-19. Notes on the study in general: Clones that contracted from day 15 to 85 had balanced CD4/CD8; later expanders were CD4+ biased. The appearance of some responding clones in pre-infection memory suggested that cross-reactive memory joined.

V was cut by 0 bases and J by 6 bases, with 15 bases left in between. The CDR3 sequence is 16 residues long. Per the germline V gene, CDR1 is LGHNA and CDR2 is YNFKEQ. The source is an adult woman who had mild COVID-19 (a few samples of this study predate the infection). Cell type and time point are not known. This chain joins TRBV4-2 and TRBJ2-1; TRBD2 is a possible D gene (5 bases). The source material was PBMCs or a T cell subset sorted from them (not recorded which). CDR3 DNA: TGTGCCAGCAGCCAAGAGGAGGTCTTACGAGTCAATGAGCAGTTCTTC. Encoded protein: CASSQEEVLRVNEQFF.